In this sample, the clone carrying this T cell receptor beta chain turned up a few times. Its antigen is not identified. TCRdb reanalysed the RT-PCR reads using MiXCR and keeps one entry per CDR3 protein. The sample holds about half a million distinct CDR3 sequences; around 25% are singletons and the top ten take approximately 2%. The entry originates in a study of response to subunit inactivated influenza vaccine. Study observations and caveats: Authors suggested each seasonal flu vaccination may recruit only limited numbers of new T cells.

Germline V gene sequence: CDR1 SGHRS, CDR2 YFSETQ. This CDR3 contains 18 residues. V dropped 1 base and J dropped 2; count of bases not matched to a gene: 10. The receptor was derived from a man aged 45-60 years who received an inactivated influenza vaccine. Sequencing was performed on CD4+ T cells sorted from PBMCs, taken roughly 5 days after vaccination. V gene TRBV5-1 combines with J gene TRBJ2-3, with 10 nucleotides matching TRBD2. CDR3 sequence: CASSLSASGGLTTDTQYF. The DNA for the CDR3 is TGCGCCAGCAGCTTGTCGGCTAGCGGGGGCCTTACCACAGATACGCAGTATTTT.